The rows below give T cell receptor beta chains drawn from one sample of a study of blood T cell repertoires in COVID-19. TCRdb keeps only in-frame clones here, not all; method: immunoSEQ multiplex PCR. The sample has about 180,000 clones, about 88% seen once. Material: peripheral blood. The receptor set was obtained from a woman aged 30 to 39 with active or convalescent COVID-19. Each CDR3 is given without its conserved first and last residue. The order of the fields is CDR3 length, clone size, V gene, J gene, CDR3 protein. Clone size is stated in some rows and not others, as once, few, many or a class when expanded.

CDR3 length: 14
clone size: NA
V gene: TRBV7-9
J gene: TRBJ2-1
CDR3 protein: ASSSRLGLAEDEQF

CDR3 length: 12
clone size: once
V gene: TRBV6-5
J gene: TRBJ1-3
CDR3 protein: ASWGRYSGNTIY

CDR3 length: 12
clone size: few
V gene: TRBV6-2/TRBV6-3
J gene: TRBJ2-1
CDR3 protein: ASSYGGTYNEQF

CDR3 length: 12
clone size: once
V gene: TRBV29-1
J gene: TRBJ2-7
CDR3 protein: SAEQQGPSYEQY

CDR3 length: 13
clone size: NA
V gene: TRBV29-1
J gene: TRBJ2-1
CDR3 protein: SVPLDGGPYNEQF

CDR3 length: 12
clone size: NA
V gene: TRBV19
J gene: TRBJ2-1
CDR3 protein: ASSGLAVYNEQF

CDR3 length: 12
clone size: NA
V gene: TRBV28
J gene: TRBJ1-5
CDR3 protein: ASSLSSVIQPQH

CDR3 length: 13
clone size: NA
V gene: TRBV4-2
J gene: TRBJ1-1
CDR3 protein: ASSHNSVMNTEAF

CDR3 length: 16
clone size: NA
V gene: TRBV5-1
J gene: TRBJ2-3
CDR3 protein: ASSSRDRYPIGTDTQY

CDR3 length: 10
clone size: NA
V gene: TRBV6-5
J gene: TRBJ1-2
CDR3 protein: ASSPDSYGYT

CDR3 length: 13
clone size: NA
V gene: TRBV6-1
J gene: TRBJ1-5
CDR3 protein: ASSLDRNSNQPQH

CDR3 length: 16
clone size: NA
V gene: TRBV24-1
J gene: TRBJ2-3
CDR3 protein: ATSDLNGRGGGTDTQY

CDR3 length: 13
clone size: NA
V gene: TRBV6-5
J gene: TRBJ2-1
CDR3 protein: ASSYFTRGLDEQF

CDR3 length: 15
clone size: NA
V gene: TRBV11-3
J gene: TRBJ1-4
CDR3 protein: ASSQRYFSATNEKLF

CDR3 length: 12
clone size: NA
V gene: TRBV11-3
J gene: TRBJ1-1
CDR3 protein: ASSRQVMNTEAF

CDR3 length: 10
clone size: NA
V gene: TRBV11-3
J gene: TRBJ2-3
CDR3 protein: ASSLASDTQY

CDR3 length: 11
clone size: NA
V gene: TRBV6-5
J gene: TRBJ2-7
CDR3 protein: ASSPSGGYEQY

CDR3 length: 11
clone size: NA
V gene: TRBV28
J gene: TRBJ1-3
CDR3 protein: ASINYSGNTIY

CDR3 length: 14
clone size: NA
V gene: TRBV10-2
J gene: TRBJ2-2
CDR3 protein: ASSEFRGYPSGELF

CDR3 length: 10
clone size: few
V gene: TRBV3-1/TRBV3-2
J gene: TRBJ2-7
CDR3 protein: ASSQIQTEQY

CDR3 length: 11
clone size: NA
V gene: TRBV1
J gene: TRBJ1-1
CDR3 protein: TSSYRGSTEAF

CDR3 length: 11
clone size: NA
V gene: TRBV12-3/TRBV12-4
J gene: TRBJ2-7
CDR3 protein: ASSDLLVHEQY

CDR3 length: 12
clone size: NA
V gene: TRBV27
J gene: TRBJ2-1
CDR3 protein: ASSLSTDYNEQF

CDR3 length: 14
clone size: NA
V gene: TRBV28
J gene: TRBJ2-2
CDR3 protein: ASSLGAGADTGELF

CDR3 length: 13
clone size: NA
V gene: TRBV6-5
J gene: TRBJ2-3
CDR3 protein: ASSRGTSRTDTQY

CDR3 length: 18
clone size: NA
V gene: TRBV3-1/TRBV3-2
J gene: TRBJ2-1
CDR3 protein: ASSLRTSGRALPSYNEQF

CDR3 length: 15
clone size: NA
V gene: TRBV27
J gene: TRBJ1-4
CDR3 protein: ASSPTPPGHPREKLF